One sample yielded the 26 T cell receptor beta chains listed below, sequenced in a study of naive and memory T cell subsets. The SP2 primer and nested alpha and beta constant region primers amplified ligated cDNA in four rounds. TCRdb processed the 5' RACE reads anew with MiXCR; each CDR3 protein has one entry. The repertoire has tens of thousands of distinct CDR3 sequences, approximately 6.6% of them found once; the top ten carry about a tenth. TCR cDNA received a 3' ligated oligonucleotide that carried a UMI. All receptors come from a male donor in good health.

There are a few counts of this clonotype. The chain employs TRBV5-4 and TRBJ2-1; D is ambiguous. V lost 0 bases to trimming and J lost 4 bases, with 5 bases between them. The germline CDR1 and CDR2 sequences are SGHNT and YYREEE (reference sequence). This CDR3 spans 13 amino acids. CDR3 coding DNA: TGTGCCAGCAGCTTGGCATTATACAATGAGCAGTTCTTC. Translated, it gives CASSLALYNEQFF.

There are many counts of this clonotype. The chain carries TRBV4-1 and TRBJ2-7, with TRBD1 as a possible D gene (5 bases). The CDR3 runs to 16 residues. The V gene's germline CDR1 is MGHRA and CDR2 YSYEKL. The V and J ends lost 0 bases and 3 bases respectively, with 15 bases between them. CDR3 nucleotide sequence: TGCGCCAGCAGCCAAGATCCAGACGTCAGGGTCTACGAGCAGTACTTC. Its protein is CASSQDPDVRVYEQYF.

This clonotype was picked up a small number of times. This chain joins TRBV29-1 and TRBJ2-7; the D is unclear. The V gene's germline CDR1 is SQVTM and CDR2 ANQGSEA. Trimming pared 7 bases from V and 1 base from J, leaving 8 bases between. This CDR3 has 11 residues. The DNA for the CDR3 is TGCAGCGCCGAACGGTCCTACGAGCAGTACTTC. Its translation: CSAERSYEQYF.

This clonotype was observed a few times. This chain joins TRBV19 and TRBJ2-2; the D is unclear. Germline assignment: CDR1 LNHDA and CDR2 SQIVND (reference sequence). V gave up 4 bases and J gave up 0 bases, with 12 bases separating them. The CDR3 runs 16 residues. The CDR3 nucleotides are TGTGCCAGTAGTACGACATACATCGCGAACACCGGGGAGCTGTTTTTT. This codes for CASSTTYIANTGELFF. The whole variable domain, filled in from reference TRBV19 and TRBJ2-2, reads DGGITQSPKYLFRKEGQNVTLSCEQNLNHDAMYWYRQDPGQGLRLIYYSQIVNDFQKGDIAEGYSVSREKKESFPLTVTSAQKNPTAFYLCASSTTYIANTGELFFGEGSRLTVL.

This clonotype occurred many times. This sequence joins TRBV29-1 and TRBJ2-3, with 7 bases matching TRBD2. Germline V CDR1 and CDR2: SQVTM, ANQGSEA. The length of the CDR3 is 13 residues. With 3 bases clipped from V and 1 base from J, the junction kept 1 base outside the gene matches. CDR3 amino acids: CSVDAGGTDTQYF. The CDR3 nucleotides read TGCAGCGTTGACGCGGGGGGCACAGATACGCAGTATTTT.

This clonotype was counted ten times or more. V usage is TRBV20-1 and J usage is TRBJ2-7, with TRBD2 identical over 10 bases. The CDR3 has 14 amino acids. After removal of 7 bases from V and 3 bases from J, the junction contained 9 bases not matched to a gene. In germline, CDR1 is DFQATT, CDR2 SNEGSKA (reference sequence). This chain's CDR3 is CSVGEGLANYEQYF. As DNA, the CDR3 is TGCAGTGTGGGGGAGGGACTAGCGAACTACGAGCAGTACTTC.

This clonotype was observed a few times. The J gene is TRBJ2-4, the V gene TRBV20-1; D unresolved. CDR3 size: 13 residues. Trimming pared 6 bases from V and 6 bases from J, leaving 15 bases between. The germline V gene has CDR1 DFQATT and CDR2 SNEGSKA (reference sequence). CDR3 sequence: CSALVGYTNIQYF. The CDR3 DNA reads TGCAGTGCCCTTGTGGGGTACACAAACATTCAGTACTTC.

This clonotype has at least ten counts. The V call is TRBV6-6, the J call TRBJ2-7, with 10 bases aligning to TRBD2. CDR1 is MNHNY, CDR2 SVGAGI, per germline (reference sequence). The CDR3 sequence is 15 residues long. V shed 7 bases, J shed 6 bases, and the junction held 12 bases outside the gene matches. The CDR3 region has the DNA TGTGCCAGCAATGCCGTCGGAGTAGCGGGAGGCGAGCAGTACTTC. The encoded protein is CASNAVGVAGGEQYF.

This chain connects TRBV10-3 to TRBJ1-5; D unresolved. The length of the CDR3 is 15 residues. Looked up from germline, CDR1 is ENHRY and CDR2 is SYGVKD. Trimming removed 3 bases from V and 2 bases from J, with 11 bases in between. The CDR3 region has the DNA TGTGCCATCAGTGACCCCAGCGAGGGCAATCAGCCCCAGCATTTT. It yields the protein CAISDPSEGNQPQHF.

The rearrangement uses TRBV5-1 and TRBJ2-3; the D is unclear. Trimming removed 3 bases from V and 1 base from J, with 6 bases in between. CDR1 is SGHRS and CDR2 is YFSETQ in the germline V gene. This CDR3 has 13 residues. CDR3 nucleotides: TGCGCCAGCAGCTCCCTTCGCACAGATACGCAGTATTTT. It encodes CASSSLRTDTQYF.

This clonotype occurred a few times. V usage is TRBV2 and J usage is TRBJ2-5, with TRBD2 matching over 10 bases. Germline values: CDR1 SNHLY, CDR2 FYNNEI. This CDR3 comprises 16 residues. V lost 3 bases and J lost 3; bases outside the gene matches: 7. In nucleotides, the CDR3 is TGTGCCAGCAGTGAGGTGGGGACTAGCGCAAAAGAGACCCAGTACTTC. It translates to CASSEVGTSAKETQYF.

In this sample, this clonotype turned up many times. The CDR3 region is CASSQGAYYSNQPQHF. The CDR3 DNA reads TGTGCCAGCAGCCAGGGGGCTTACTATAGCAATCAGCCCCAGCATTTT. The rearrangement uses TRBV3-1 and TRBJ1-5, with TRBD1 as a possible D gene (6 bases). Germline loops: CDR1 LGHDT, CDR2 YNNKEL (reference sequence). The CDR3 extends over 16 amino acids. V was shortened by 3 bases and J by 0 bases, with 12 bases between the two germline ends.

This sequence joins TRBV7-9 and TRBJ1-1; D remains ambiguous. The V and J ends lost 4 bases and 0 bases respectively, with 9 bases between them. The CDR3 spans 14 residues. The germline gives CDR1 SEHNR, CDR2 FQNEAQ (reference sequence). The CDR3: CASSSPLMNTEAFF. The CDR3 nucleotides read TGTGCCAGCAGCTCCCCGTTAATGAACACTGAAGCTTTCTTT.

The rearrangement uses TRBV29-1 and TRBJ1-6; D is perhaps TRBD1 (5 bases). Looked up from germline, CDR1 is SQVTM and CDR2 is ANQGSEA. The CDR3 is made up of 12 amino acids. V was trimmed by 7 bases and J by 10 bases, leaving 14 bases between them. The CDR3: CSGGQGLSPLHF. The CDR3 bases are TGCAGCGGCGGACAAGGACTATCACCCCTCCACTTT.

Regarding this clonotype: A read error may be the cause here, since a much bigger clone is one base away. The J gene is TRBJ2-1, the V gene TRBV28, with D possibly matching TRBD1 (5 bases). The CDR3 has 14 amino acids. V lost 4 bases and J lost 3, with 10 bases in between. Germline V CDR1 and CDR2: MDHEN, SYDVKM. CDR3 residues: CASSSDRFYNEQFF. DNA for the CDR3: TGTGCCAGCAGTTCCGACAGATTCTACAATGAGCAGTTCTTC.

This clonotype has just a few counts. The J gene is TRBJ2-3, the V gene TRBV6-6; D gene uncertain. The V end lost 3 bases, the J end lost 6 bases, and 7 bases lay between the germline ends. This CDR3 is 12 amino acids long. CDR1 is MNHNY and CDR2 is SVGAGI in the germline V gene (reference sequence). DNA for the CDR3: TGTGCCAGCAGTTATGGGCGGGATACGCAGTATTTT. Its translation: CASSYGRDTQYF.

This clonotype was seen more than once but under ten times. This chain joins TRBV6-5 and TRBJ2-1, with D perhaps matching TRBD2 (5 bases). Looked up from germline, CDR1 is MNHEY and CDR2 is SVGAGI. V lost 4 bases and J 3 bases, leaving 13 bases between the germline ends. This CDR3 has 15 residues. The CDR3 DNA sequence: TGTGCCAGCAGTTCAGAGGGTGCGGGCTACAATGAGCAGTTCTTC. Translated: CASSSEGAGYNEQFF.

This clonotype was found a few times. The rearrangement links TRBV25-1 to TRBJ2-2; no clear D gene. This CDR3 comprises 15 residues. V was trimmed by 0 bases and J by 2 bases, leaving 7 bases between them. CDR1 and CDR2 (germline): MGHDK, SYGVNS. Here the CDR3 reads CASSEYEGNTGELFF. The DNA of the CDR3 is TGTGCCAGCAGTGAATATGAAGGAAACACCGGGGAGCTGTTTTTT.

This clonotype has a handful of counts. The V gene is TRBV29-1, the J gene TRBJ2-3; D may correspond to TRBD1 or TRBD2 (5 bases each). Germline CDR1 SQVTM, CDR2 ANQGSEA. The V end was cut by 4 bases, the J end by 0 bases, with 8 bases between. The CDR3 covers 13 residues. The CDR3 nucleotides are TGCAGCGTTGGTTGGGGGAGCACAGATACGCAGTATTTT. The encoded protein is CSVGWGSTDTQYF.

This chain connects TRBV19 to TRBJ1-5; no reliable D call. The length of the CDR3 is 13 residues. V lost 5 bases, J lost 5 bases, and 10 bases lay in between. Germline assignment: CDR1 LNHDA and CDR2 SQIVND (reference sequence). CDR3: CASSDPPYQPQHF. The CDR3 DNA sequence: TGTGCCAGTAGTGATCCCCCCTATCAGCCCCAGCATTTT.

In its sample, this clonotype was seen many times. The chain carries TRBV29-1 and TRBJ1-2; 9 bases fit TRBD1. CDR1 is SQVTM and CDR2 is ANQGSEA in the germline V gene. The V gene end was trimmed by 0 bases and the J gene end by 5 bases; junction bases not matched to a gene: 10. The CDR3 sequence is 16 residues long. The CDR3 reads CSVEDHLGQGDYGYTF. DNA of the CDR3: TGCAGCGTTGAAGATCACCTGGGACAGGGAGATTATGGCTACACCTTC. The variable domain in full, with the rest retrieved from reference TRBV29-1 and TRBJ1-2, is SAVISQKPSRDICQRGTSLTIQCQVDSQVTMMFWYRQQPGQSLTLIATANQGSEATYESGFVIDKFPISRPNLTFSTLTVSNMSPEDSSIYLCSVEDHLGQGDYGYTFGSGTRLTVV.

The V gene is TRBV6-5, the J gene TRBJ2-1, with a tentative D call TRBD2 (5 bases). Germline-derived CDR1 and CDR2 are MNHEY and SVGAGI. V lost 0 bases and J lost 5, with 20 bases in between. The CDR3 is made up of 18 amino acids. The CDR3 DNA is TGTGCCAGCAGTTACTCGTTAGGGCTAGTCGCTAGCAACAATGAGCAGTTCTTC. This sequence encodes CASSYSLGLVASNNEQFF.

This clonotype was picked up a small number of times. This chain uses TRBV29-1 with TRBJ2-3, with unresolved D. CDR3 size: 14 residues. The ends were cut back, 0 bases at V and 0 bases at J, with 7 bases in the middle. Germline V gene sequence: CDR1 SQVTM, CDR2 ANQGSEA. The CDR3 region is CSVEDQTSTDTQYF. The CDR3 DNA reads as TGCAGCGTTGAAGATCAGACGAGCACAGATACGCAGTATTTT.

In its sample, this clonotype was seen many times. The gene calls are TRBV11-2 and TRBJ2-7, with 10 bases identical to TRBD1. The CDR3 spans 15 residues. Germline CDR1 SGHAT, CDR2 FQNNGV. V lost 4 bases, J lost 2 bases, and 5 bases stayed unmatched. CDR3 nucleotide sequence: TGTGCCAGCAGCTCGGGACAGGGGATCGCCTACGAGCAGTACTTC. It specifies CASSSGQGIAYEQYF. The full variable domain, rest sourced from reference TRBV11-2 and TRBJ2-7, is EAGVAQSPRYKIIEKRQSVAFWCNPISGHATLYWYQQILGQGPKLLIQFQNNGVVDDSQLPKDRFSAERLKGVDSTLKIQPAKLEDSAVYLCASSSGQGIAYEQYFGPGTRLTVT.

This clonotype was seen at least ten times. The J gene is TRBJ2-2, the V gene TRBV18; a possible D gene is TRBD1 (6 bases). CDR1 is KGHSH, CDR2 LQKENI, per germline. The CDR3 extends over 16 amino acids. Trimming took 3 bases from V and 0 from J, leaving 11 bases between them. CDR3 nucleotides: TGTGCCAGCTCACCTAGACAGGAGACGAACACCGGGGAGCTGTTTTTT. The encoded protein is CASSPRQETNTGELFF.

V usage is TRBV29-1 and J usage is TRBJ2-7; TRBD1 matches at 9 bases. The CDR3 runs 13 residues. The ends lost 4 bases at V and 2 bases at J; junction bases unmatched: 3. CDR1 is SQVTM, CDR2 ANQGSEA, per germline. The CDR3 loop reads CSVGTGAAYEQYF. In DNA, the CDR3 is TGCAGCGTTGGGACAGGGGCCGCCTACGAGCAGTACTTC.